The 28 T cell receptor beta chains given below trace back to one sample, sequenced in a study of cytomegalovirus exposure and HLA in healthy donors. Both 60 Vbeta primers and 13 Jbeta primers went into the PCR. Assay used: immunoSEQ multiplex PCR; TCRdb lists only in-frame clones, some missing. This repertoire shows about 140,000 clones, roughly four fifths found once; its top ten account for roughly 3.1%. Sequenced material: PBMCs. The receptors stem from a man aged 18 to 29 in good health and CMV-seropositive.

The V gene is TRBV2, the J gene TRBJ2-6, with D hard to call. V was pared by 3 bases and J by 12 bases, with 21 bases between. CDR1 is SNHLY, CDR2 FYNNEI, per germline. The CDR3 has 16 residues. The CDR3 here is CASSDMPHLAPGVLTF. The CDR3 DNA reads TGTGCCAGCAGTGATATGCCCCATCTTGCCCCCGGCGTCCTGACTTTC.

V is TRBV28 and J is TRBJ2-5; 8 nucleotides align to TRBD2. J gave up 9 bases and V 5 bases, and 8 bases lay outside the gene matches. In germline, CDR1 is MDHEN, CDR2 SYDVKM. This CDR3 is built from 13 residues. CDR3 sequence: CASSPGGVRAQYF. CDR3 nucleotide sequence: TGTGCCAGCAGTCCGGGGGGGGTCAGGGCCCAGTACTTC.

The chain carries TRBV18 and TRBJ2-1, with unresolved D. With 6 bases removed from V and 0 bases from J, the gap between germline ends came to 9 bases. The CDR3 is 14 amino acids. CDR1 is KGHSH, CDR2 LQKENI, per germline. CDR3 loop: CASSSYSSYNEQFF. Here the CDR3 DNA reads TGTGCCAGCTCGAGTTATAGCTCCTACAATGAGCAGTTCTTC.

V usage is TRBV25-1 and J usage is TRBJ1-2; TRBD1 is a possible D gene (5 bases). CDR3 length: 15 residues. Germline V lookup: CDR1 MGHDK, CDR2 SYGVNS. Trimming took 7 bases from V and 3 from J, leaving 18 bases between them. The CDR3 nucleotides are TGTGCCAGCACATATGGACAACGGGGGGACTATGGCTACACCTTC. Translation: CASTYGQRGDYGYTF.

This chain joins TRBV5-1 and TRBJ2-7; TRBD1 aligns across 8 bases. Per germline, CDR1 SGHRS and CDR2 YFSETQ. The CDR3 has 16 amino acids. V dropped 0 bases and J dropped 2; count of bases not matched to a gene: 7. The CDR3, as DNA: TGCGCCAGCAGCTTGGTAGCGCGGACAGGGACCTACGAGCAGTACTTC. Protein product: CASSLVARTGTYEQYF. The complete variable domain, with remaining parts taken from reference TRBV5-1 and TRBJ2-7, reads KAGVTQTPRYLIKTRGQQVTLSCSPISGHRSVSWYQQTPGQGLQFLFEYFSETQRNKGNFPGRFSGRQFSNSRSEMNVSTLELGDSALYLCASSLVARTGTYEQYFGPGTRLTVT.

The genes are TRBV9 and TRBJ2-7, with TRBD2 identical over 7 bases. This CDR3 is 15 amino acids long. Per the germline V gene, CDR1 is SGDLS and CDR2 is YYNGEE. Trimming cost V 4 bases and J 6 bases; bases outside gene matches: 13. The CDR3 region is CASSPGGREQGEQYF. The CDR3, as DNA: TGTGCCAGCAGCCCAGGAGGGCGGGAGCAAGGCGAGCAGTACTTC.

Only a few counts were recorded for this clone. The chain recombines TRBV28 with TRBJ1-1; D is undetermined. This CDR3 region has 15 residues. Germline lookup yields CDR1 MDHEN and CDR2 SYDVKM. The V end was cut by 5 bases, the J end by 4 bases, with 17 bases between. CDR3: CASSVAPQSGTEAFF. CDR3 bases: TGTGCCAGCAGTGTGGCCCCGCAATCGGGCACTGAAGCTTTCTTT.

This clone has just one count. The chain joins TRBV7-9 to TRBJ2-7; D possibly corresponds to TRBD2 (5 bases). CDR1 SEHNR and CDR2 FQNEAQ come from the germline V gene (reference sequence). Trimming cost V 1 base and J 7 bases, with 17 bases left between them. This CDR3 has 15 residues. This CDR3 reads CASSLVRVGRGEQYF. Here the CDR3 DNA reads TGTGCCAGCAGCTTAGTACGGGTAGGGAGAGGAGAGCAGTACTTC.

The chain couples TRBV27 to TRBJ2-7, with D possibly matching TRBD1 (5 bases). In germline, CDR1 is MNHEY, CDR2 SMNVEV (reference sequence). Deletions cut 4 bases from V and 2 bases from J, with 9 bases between. This CDR3 is 13 amino acids long. DNA for the CDR3: TGTGCCAGCAGTTCTCTAGGGGCCTACGAGCAGTACTTC. Encoded protein: CASSSLGAYEQYF.

The chain uses TRBV28 and TRBJ1-1; 7 positions agree with TRBD1. The CDR3 length is 16 residues. V dropped 7 bases and J dropped 1; count of bases not matched to a gene: 12. Per germline, CDR1 MDHEN and CDR2 SYDVKM. CDR3 nucleotide sequence: TGTGCCAGCAATCCTAAACGGGGACAGCCGAACACTGAAGCTTTCTTT. Translating it yields CASNPKRGQPNTEAFF.

The chain is built from TRBV19 and TRBJ2-7; a weak D match, TRBD1 (6 bases). This CDR3 comprises 15 residues. V shed 2 bases and J shed 5 bases, with 16 bases lying between them. Germline V gene data show CDR1 as LNHDA and CDR2 as SQIVND (reference sequence). The chain's CDR3 is CASSIRGTLKDEQYF. CDR3 nucleotide sequence: TGTGCCAGTAGTATAAGGGGGACCCTGAAAGACGAGCAGTACTTC. The full variable domain, in which reference TRBV19 and TRBJ2-7 provide the parts outside the CDR3, is DGGITQSPKYLFRKEGQNVTLSCEQNLNHDAMYWYRQDPGQGLRLIYYSQIVNDFQKGDIAEGYSVSREKKESFPLTVTSAQKNPTAFYLCASSIRGTLKDEQYFGPGTRLTVT.

The chain couples TRBV7-9 to TRBJ2-5; D gene ambiguous. Per the germline V gene, CDR1 is SEHNR and CDR2 is FQNEAQ (reference sequence). CDR3 size: 13 residues. V was shortened by 5 bases and J by 0 bases, with 7 bases between the two germline ends. CDR3 sequence (DNA): TGTGCCAGCAGCCGAAACAACCAAGAGACCCAGTACTTC. Its protein product is CASSRNNQETQYF.

The chain employs TRBV2 and TRBJ1-3; 7 bases align to TRBD1. The CDR3 contains 15 residues. The germline CDR1 and CDR2 sequences are SNHLY and FYNNEI. The V and J ends lost 2 bases and 4 bases, in that order; junction bases with no gene match: 5. The CDR3, as DNA: TGTGCCAGCAGTGAAACAGGGGCAGCGGGAAACACCATATATTTT. Its protein is CASSETGAAGNTIYF. Looking up the rest from reference TRBV2 and TRBJ1-3 gives the full variable domain: EPEVTQTPSHQVTQMGQEVILRCVPISNHLYFYWYRQILGQKVEFLVSFYNNEISEKSEIFDDQFSVERPDGSNFTLKIRSTKLEDSAMYFCASSETGAAGNTIYFGEGSWLTVV.

The chain recombines TRBV6-5 with TRBJ2-5, with 7 bases lining up with TRBD1. Germline CDR1 MNHEY, CDR2 SVGAGI. The CDR3 totals 15 residues. V lost 8 bases, J lost 5 bases, and 14 bases stayed unmatched. CDR3 DNA: TGTGCCAGCGGTCTAGGCACAGGGGCGCGGGAGACCCAGTACTTC. Translating it yields CASGLGTGARETQYF.

The chain couples TRBV5-6 to TRBJ1-1; TRBD1 matches 9 bases. The CDR3 length is 13 residues. Trimming cost V 5 bases and J 4 bases; bases outside gene matches: 3. The germline CDR1 and CDR2 sequences are SGHDT and YYEEEE. CDR3 sequence (DNA): TGTGCCAGCAGTCTGACAGGGGGCACTGAAGCTTTCTTT. Translating it yields CASSLTGGTEAFF.

The V and J genes are TRBV9 and TRBJ1-1, with a tentative D call TRBD1 (6 bases). CDR3 length: 13 amino acids. The germline V and J ends were trimmed by 2 bases and 3 bases, with 8 bases remaining between them. Germline values: CDR1 SGDLS, CDR2 YYNGEE. The CDR3 region has the DNA TGTGCCAGCAGCGTCGGACAGCACACTGAAGCTTTCTTT. It encodes CASSVGQHTEAFF.

A few counts support this clone. J is TRBJ2-5 and V is TRBV19; 12 nucleotides match TRBD2. The CDR3 is 17 amino acids. From germline, CDR1 is LNHDA and CDR2 SQIVND (reference sequence). The ends lost 4 bases at V and 7 bases at J; junction bases unmatched: 13. The CDR3 DNA is TGTGCCAGTAGTACCACCGGGACTAGCGGGCCATTCGGGACCCAGTACTTC. Its protein product is CASSTTGTSGPFGTQYF.

This chain joins TRBV4-2 and TRBJ1-6, with D unclear. Between the trimmed V and J ends, which lost 0 bases and 10 bases, there was a span of 13 bases. Germline CDR1 and CDR2: LGHNA and YNFKEQ. This CDR3 has 15 residues. CDR3 in DNA: TGTGCCAGCAGCCAAGAGCGGGGAGCCGGATCACCCCTCCACTTT. Its protein product is CASSQERGAGSPLHF.

The chain links TRBV11-2 to TRBJ1-5, with TRBD1 identical over 9 bases. The CDR3 has 15 amino acids. The junction had 5 bases not matched to a gene; V was cut back by 5 bases and J by 3 bases. Germline V gene data show CDR1 as SGHAT and CDR2 as FQNNGV. Written as DNA, the CDR3 is TGTGCCAGCAGCAGGACAGGGGAAACCAATCAGCCCCAGCATTTT. Its translation is CASSRTGETNQPQHF.

This clone was seen only once. This chain links TRBV5-1 with TRBJ1-6; the D gene is possibly TRBD1 (6 bases). There are 15 residues in the CDR3. Between the trimmed V and J ends, which lost 0 bases and 9 bases, there was a span of 13 bases. Germline CDR1 reads SGHRS; CDR2 reads YFSETQ. The CDR3 DNA is TGCGCCAGCAGCTTGGAGGGCAGGGGTGGTTCACCCCTCCACTTT. As protein: CASSLEGRGGSPLHF.

The chain recombines TRBV28 with TRBJ2-3, with 9 nucleotides matching TRBD1. In germline, CDR1 is MDHEN, CDR2 SYDVKM. J was trimmed by 4 bases and V by 2 bases; bases with no gene match: 4. This CDR3 contains 15 residues. The CDR3: CASSLGTGSSDTQYF. The CDR3 DNA follows: TGTGCCAGCAGTTTAGGGACAGGGAGTTCAGATACGCAGTATTTT.

The V and J genes are TRBV19 and TRBJ2-6; the D gene is possibly TRBD2 (5 bases). The CDR3 covers 19 residues. Trimming took off 1 base at V and 4 bases at J, with 20 bases between the two ends. Per germline, CDR1 LNHDA and CDR2 SQIVND (reference sequence). The CDR3 DNA sequence: TGTGCCAGTAGTATAGGTAGGAGGAACACCCCCTCGGGGGCCAACGTCCTGACTTTC. Translated: CASSIGRRNTPSGANVLTF.

There are a few counts of this clone. The genes are TRBV6-1 and TRBJ2-7, with TRBD2 identical over 7 bases. Per the germline V gene, CDR1 is MNHNS and CDR2 is SASEGT. The CDR3 length is 12 residues. Trimming at V came to 1 base and at J to 11 bases, leaving 5 bases not matched to a gene. The CDR3 bases are TGTGCCAGCAGTGAAGGAAAGGGAGGGGAGTACTTC. Translation gives CASSEGKGGEYF.

DNA of the CDR3: TGCAGCGTTGAACCCGGGAGCACTGAAGCTTTCTTT. It translates to CSVEPGSTEAFF. This chain joins TRBV29-1 and TRBJ1-1; D gene unclear. This CDR3 comprises 12 residues. Between the trimmed V and J ends, which lost 2 bases and 4 bases, there was a span of 8 bases. Germline V gene sequence: CDR1 SQVTM, CDR2 ANQGSEA.

CDR3 protein: CASKTGSGYTF. The CDR3 DNA is TGTGCCAGCAAAACAGGGTCCGGCTACACCTTC. The gene calls are TRBV6-1 and TRBJ1-2, with D maybe TRBD1 (6 bases). Trimming left V 7 bases short and J 8 bases short, with 11 bases between. Germline assignment: CDR1 MNHNS and CDR2 SASEGT. The CDR3 has 11 residues.

This sequence joins TRBV5-1 and TRBJ2-7, with 7 bases fitting TRBD2. V shed 4 bases and J 1 base; nucleotides not matched to a gene: 5. Per germline, CDR1 SGHRS and CDR2 YFSETQ. The CDR3 totals 14 residues. DNA of the CDR3: TGCGCCAGCAGCGCATGGACTAGTTCCTACGAGCAGTACTTC. It is translated as CASSAWTSSYEQYF.

This clone was counted between two and nine times. The CDR3 is CAWSPGPNQPQHF. The CDR3 coding sequence is TGTGCCTGGAGCCCAGGCCCCAATCAGCCCCAGCATTTT. The V gene is TRBV30, the J gene TRBJ1-5, with no clear D. The CDR3 is 13 amino acids. Germline V lookup: CDR1 GTSNPN, CDR2 SVGIG (reference sequence). Trimming removed 3 bases at V and 3 bases at J, with 9 bases between.

The sample holds a few counts of this clone. Here the CDR3 reads CASSPQSGYTEAFF. As DNA, the CDR3 is TGTGCCAGCAGCCCCCAGTCCGGGTACACTGAAGCTTTCTTT. The chain joins TRBV6-1 to TRBJ1-1, with D uncertain. The CDR3 contains 14 residues. Germline CDR1 and CDR2: MNHNS and SASEGT. Trimming left V 6 bases short and J 3 bases short, with 14 bases between.